The 32 T cell receptor beta chains in this list originate from one sample, sequenced in a study of blood T cell repertoires in COVID-19. Repertoires were generated with immunoSEQ multiplex PCR, while TCRdb's copy carries only in-frame clones and drops some. The table has about 130,000 clones, 83% seen once; the top ten hold more than 15%. The sequenced sample was PBMCs or T cells enriched from blood (not recorded which). The receptors were gathered from a man aged 30 to 39 who had recovered from COVID-19.

CDR3 nucleotides: TGTGCCAGCAGCTTAAGGCAAGCAGGGCGGTGGTTGGAGCAGTACTTC. As protein: CASSLRQAGRWLEQYF. The chain is built from TRBV7-3 and TRBJ2-7; D is possibly TRBD1 (5 bases). Deletions cut 1 base from V and 7 bases from J, with 20 bases between. CDR3 length: 16 residues. From germline, CDR1 is SGHTA and CDR2 FQGTGA. Based on the CDR3 plus reference TRBV7-3 and TRBJ2-7, the full variable domain is GAGVSQTPSNKVTEKGKYVELRCDPISGHTALYWYRQSLGQGPEFLIYFQGTGAADDSGLPNDRFFAVRPEGSVSTLKIQRTERGDSAVYLCASSLRQAGRWLEQYFGPGTRLTVT.

In its sample, this clone was seen once. The chain carries TRBV2 and TRBJ1-1; tentative D call: TRBD1 (5 bases). Germline V CDR1 and CDR2: SNHLY, FYNNEI. The CDR3 consists of 15 residues. Trimming stripped 1 base from V and 3 bases from J, with 12 bases between. The CDR3 here is CASSEGRGGYTEAFF. The CDR3 region has the DNA TGTGCCAGCAGTGAAGGTAGGGGAGGGTACACTGAAGCTTTCTTT.

The chain carries TRBV19 and TRBJ1-2; tentative D call: TRBD1 (5 bases). CDR1 LNHDA and CDR2 SQIVND come from the germline V gene (reference sequence). The CDR3 sequence is 12 residues long. Trimming left V 10 bases short and J 3 bases short, with 12 bases between. The CDR3, as DNA: TGTGCCACCGACGACAGAGACTATGGCTACACCTTC. Protein product: CATDDRDYGYTF.

This chain joins TRBV29-1 and TRBJ2-7; 9 bases agree with TRBD1. The CDR3 runs to 14 residues. With V trimmed by 4 bases and J by 0 bases, 4 bases remained unmatched. The germline V gene has CDR1 SQVTM and CDR2 ANQGSEA. CDR3 protein: CSVVPGQGSYEQYF. As DNA, the CDR3 is TGCAGCGTTGTACCGGGACAGGGCTCCTACGAGCAGTACTTC.

This rearrangement joins TRBV6-5 to TRBJ1-3; D perhaps matches TRBD1 (5 bases). This CDR3 region has 14 residues. V was shortened by 5 bases and J by 3 bases, with 11 bases between the two germline ends. CDR1 MNHEY and CDR2 SVGAGI come from the germline V gene. Here the CDR3 reads CASSPSRVGNTIYF. Here the CDR3 DNA reads TGTGCCAGCAGTCCCTCCAGGGTTGGAAACACCATATATTTT.

The chain joins TRBV24-1 to TRBJ2-5; a weak D match, TRBD1 (5 bases). Germline lookup yields CDR1 KGHDR and CDR2 SFDVKD. There are 13 residues in the CDR3. The V end was cut by 5 bases, the J end by 3 bases, with 9 bases between. The chain's CDR3 is CATSGGSEETQYF. CDR3 in DNA: TGTGCCACCAGTGGGGGCTCTGAAGAGACCCAGTACTTC.

The gene calls are TRBV5-4 and TRBJ2-7, with 13 positions matching TRBD2. CDR1 and CDR2 from the germline V gene are SGHNT and YYREEE (reference sequence). The CDR3 totals 16 residues. The ends lost 4 bases at V and 5 bases at J; junction bases unmatched: 9. The CDR3 bases are TGTGCCAGCAGCGATGCTGGACTAGCGGGAGCCCACGAGCAGTACTTC. Its protein product is CASSDAGLAGAHEQYF.

The rearrangement joins TRBV23-1 to TRBJ1-5, with D perhaps matching TRBD1 (5 bases). TRBV23-1 carries the ORF label, with uncertain function. CDR3 length: 15 amino acids. Trimming stripped 2 bases from V and 0 bases from J, with 8 bases between. The CDR3 protein is CASSQDSYSNQPQHF. The CDR3 DNA follows: TGCGCCAGCAGTCAAGACAGTTATAGCAATCAGCCCCAGCATTTT.

This clone was picked up a small number of times. This rearrangement joins TRBV7-9 to TRBJ1-1; tentative D call: TRBD1 (5 bases). Trimming left V 11 bases short and J 1 base short, with 17 bases between. Per the germline V gene, CDR1 is SEHNR and CDR2 is FQNEAQ (reference sequence). The length of the CDR3 is 14 residues. The DNA for the CDR3 is TGTGCCGGTATCAGCGGAGGGGCGAACACTGAAGCTTTCTTT. It codes for CAGISGGANTEAFF.

The CDR3 protein is CASSRTGDRTDTQYF. For the CDR3, the DNA is TGTGCCAGCAGTCGCACAGGGGATCGCACAGATACGCAGTATTTT. V is TRBV7-9 and J is TRBJ2-3; 7 nucleotides match TRBD1. The V and J ends lost 6 bases and 1 base, in that order; junction bases with no gene match: 7. CDR1 and CDR2 (germline): SEHNR, FQNEAQ (reference sequence). The CDR3 spans 15 residues.

The chain is built from TRBV2 and TRBJ2-1, with TRBD1 identical over 9 bases. The CDR3 is 16 amino acids. Germline values: CDR1 SNHLY, CDR2 FYNNEI. V shed 2 bases and J 6 bases; nucleotides not matched to a gene: 8. CDR3 protein: CASSEIPGQGTNEQFF. The DNA of the CDR3 is TGTGCCAGCAGTGAAATCCCGGGACAGGGAACCAATGAGCAGTTCTTC.

The genes are TRBV21-1 and TRBJ2-1; the table calls TRBD2, which could not be checked here. TRBV21-1 is a listed pseudogene. The length of the CDR3 is 16 residues. In nucleotides, the CDR3 is TGTGCCAGCAGCAACCGAGCGGAAGGAGGGTACAATGAGCAGTTCTTC. The encoded protein is CASSNRAEGGYNEQFF.

The chain has TRBV7-9 and TRBJ2-7; 9 bases fit TRBD1. The ends lost 0 bases at V and 3 bases at J; junction bases unmatched: 3. This CDR3 is 15 amino acids long. CDR1 is SEHNR and CDR2 is FQNEAQ in the germline V gene (reference sequence). In nucleotides, the CDR3 is TGTGCCAGCAGCTTAGCCGGGACAGGGAGCTACGAGCAGTACTTC. Amino acid sequence: CASSLAGTGSYEQYF.

This clone was seen only once. V gene TRBV29-1 combines with J gene TRBJ1-1; 8 nucleotides match TRBD1. This CDR3 has 13 residues. The ends lost 0 bases at V and 5 bases at J; junction bases unmatched: 2. Germline CDR1 is SQVTM and CDR2 is ANQGSEA. The CDR3 DNA is TGCAGCGTTGAAGAAACAGGGGGGACTGAAGCTTTCTTT. Translation: CSVEETGGTEAFF. Full variable domain (missing parts from reference TRBV29-1 and TRBJ1-1): SAVISQKPSRDICQRGTSLTIQCQVDSQVTMMFWYRQQPGQSLTLIATANQGSEATYESGFVIDKFPISRPNLTFSTLTVSNMSPEDSSIYLCSVEETGGTEAFFGQGTRLTVV.

The V call is TRBV19, the J call TRBJ1-3; D possibly corresponds to TRBD1 (5 bases). CDR3 size: 14 residues. The germline V gene encodes CDR1 LNHDA and CDR2 SQIVND (reference sequence). Deletions cut 2 bases from V and 6 bases from J, with 11 bases between. CDR3 loop: CASSIRTLQNTIYF. CDR3 coding DNA: TGTGCCAGTAGTATAAGGACACTACAAAACACCATATATTTT.

The gene calls are TRBV7-9 and TRBJ2-3; no firm D call. The CDR3 sequence is 14 residues long. Germline CDR1 is SEHNR and CDR2 is FQNEAQ (reference sequence). V dropped 2 bases and J dropped 5 bases, with 11 bases sitting between them. The CDR3 region is CASSLSLGGDTQYF. DNA for the CDR3: TGTGCCAGCAGCTTAAGTCTCGGCGGAGATACGCAGTATTTT.

This clone was detected a few times. The genes are TRBV27 and TRBJ2-7, with D possibly matching TRBD2 (7 bases). The CDR3 loop spans 15 amino acids. CDR1 and CDR2 from the germline V gene are MNHEY and SMNVEV (reference sequence). Trimming shortened V by 0 bases and J by 3 bases, and 12 bases separated the two germline ends. This chain's CDR3 is CASSLSSGEGYEQYF. In DNA form, the CDR3 reads TGTGCCAGCAGTTTATCGTCAGGGGAGGGCTACGAGCAGTACTTC.

Only one count was recorded for this clone. V gene TRBV6-5 combines with J gene TRBJ2-5, with 11 bases lining up with TRBD2. This CDR3 is built from 15 residues. Trimming at V came to 0 bases and at J to 5 bases, leaving 2 bases not matched to a gene. Germline lookup yields CDR1 MNHEY and CDR2 SVGAGI. This CDR3 is CASSYSTSGMETQYF. In DNA, the CDR3 is TGTGCCAGCAGTTACTCGACTAGCGGGATGGAGACCCAGTACTTC.

The chain employs TRBV5-1 and TRBJ1-1, with D possibly TRBD1 on 6 matching bases. Trimming pared 5 bases from V and 4 bases from J, leaving 18 bases between. The CDR3 is 15 amino acids. Germline V gene data show CDR1 as SGHRS and CDR2 as YFSETQ. The CDR3 here is CASSSPGQDSTEAFF. CDR3 sequence (DNA): TGCGCCAGCAGTTCACCGGGACAAGATAGCACTGAAGCTTTCTTT.

This chain connects TRBV6-2 or TRBV6-3 to TRBJ2-1; the D is unclear. CDR3 length: 15 amino acids. Germline assignment: CDR1 MNHEY and CDR2 SVGEGT. Trimming took off 5 bases at V and 7 bases at J, with 18 bases between the two ends. The CDR3 loop reads CASSQLVNSFNEQFF. CDR3 nucleotide sequence: TGTGCCAGCAGTCAACTTGTGAATAGCTTTAATGAGCAGTTCTTC.

This clone was counted a single time. The gene calls are TRBV2 and TRBJ1-1; no clear D. V dropped 7 bases and J dropped 5 bases, with 11 bases sitting between them. This CDR3 region has 12 residues. Germline CDR1 and CDR2: SNHLY and FYNNEI. CDR3 DNA sequence: TGTGCCAGCATGGAGGGTTGGACTGAAGCTTTCTTT. Its translation is CASMEGWTEAFF. The full variable domain, in which reference TRBV2 and TRBJ1-1 provide the parts outside the CDR3, is EPEVTQTPSHQVTQMGQEVILRCVPISNHLYFYWYRQILGQKVEFLVSFYNNEISEKSEIFDDQFSVERPDGSNFTLKIRSTKLEDSAMYFCASMEGWTEAFFGQGTRLTVV.

V gene TRBV3-1 (or the pseudogene TRBV3-2) combines with J gene TRBJ2-2; 7 nucleotides match TRBD1. The germline V gene has CDR1 LGHDT and CDR2 YNNKEL (reference sequence). The trim removed 6 bases at V and 4 bases at J, leaving 2 bases unmatched. The CDR3 spans 13 residues. CDR3 coding DNA: TGTGCCAGCAGAACAGGGGTCACCGGGGAGCTGTTTTTT. It encodes CASRTGVTGELFF.

This clone came up a few times. The V and J genes are TRBV12-5 and TRBJ1-2; perhaps TRBD1 as D (5 bases). CDR3 length: 14 residues. The germline V and J ends were trimmed by 3 bases and 4 bases, with 12 bases remaining between them. Germline V CDR1 and CDR2: LGHNT, FRNRAP. For the CDR3, the DNA is TGTGCTAGTGGTTTTGGCGACGGGGGCTATGGCTACACCTTC. It codes for CASGFGDGGYGYTF.

The chain links TRBV5-1 to TRBJ1-3; D gene ambiguous. Trimming pared 0 bases from V and 4 bases from J, leaving 8 bases between. The V gene's germline CDR1 is SGHRS and CDR2 YFSETQ. The CDR3 is 14 residues long. The CDR3 sequence: CASSLVAGGNTIYF. The CDR3 nucleotides are TGCGCCAGCAGCTTGGTTGCGGGGGGAAACACCATATATTTT.

The V call is TRBV5-4, the J call TRBJ2-1, with 10 positions matching TRBD1. This CDR3 region has 15 residues. The J segment lost 1 base and the V segment lost 5 bases, leaving 3 bases of the junction unmatched. Germline assignment: CDR1 SGHNT and CDR2 YYREEE (reference sequence). The CDR3 DNA sequence: TGTGCCAGCAGACAGGACAGGGGGTCCTACAATGAGCAGTTCTTC. Translating gives CASRQDRGSYNEQFF.

This sequence joins TRBV5-1 and TRBJ2-5, with D unresolved. Between the trimmed V and J ends, which lost 2 bases and 3 bases, there was a span of 11 bases. The CDR3 contains 14 residues. CDR1 is SGHRS and CDR2 is YFSETQ in the germline V gene. CDR3 residues: CASSFSQVEETQYF. The CDR3 DNA follows: TGCGCCAGCAGCTTCTCTCAGGTAGAAGAGACCCAGTACTTC.

The table lists this clone with a few counts. The V and J genes are TRBV20-1 and TRBJ1-1, with unresolved D. The germline V gene has CDR1 DFQATT and CDR2 SNEGSKA (reference sequence). CDR3 length: 12 residues. V was clipped by 3 bases and J by 1 base, with 6 bases between them. CDR3 in amino acids: CSASPGNTEAFF. The CDR3, as DNA: TGCAGTGCTAGTCCGGGGAACACTGAAGCTTTCTTT.

The chain recombines TRBV5-6 with TRBJ1-1; D may be TRBD1 (5 bases). This CDR3 region has 12 residues. Trimming took 4 bases from V and 8 from J, leaving 12 bases between them. Germline loops: CDR1 SGHDT, CDR2 YYEEEE. CDR3 coding DNA: TGTGCCAGCAGCCGATACAGGCGAGAAGCTTTCTTT. Amino acids: CASSRYRREAFF.

The chain employs TRBV15 and TRBJ1-3; D unresolved. V was trimmed by 6 bases and J by 4 bases, leaving 10 bases between them. The V gene's germline CDR1 is LNHNV and CDR2 YYDKDF (reference sequence). This CDR3 is 13 amino acids long. The CDR3 sequence: CATRTISGNTIYF. For the CDR3, the DNA is TGTGCCACCAGGACAATCTCAGGAAACACCATATATTTT.

J is TRBJ2-2 and V is TRBV19, with D perhaps TRBD1 (6 bases). Germline CDR1 reads LNHDA; CDR2 reads SQIVND (reference sequence). The germline V and J ends were trimmed by 9 bases and 7 bases, with 15 bases remaining between them. This CDR3 comprises 13 residues. CDR3 in amino acids: CASGTPFVGELFF. The CDR3 coding sequence is TGTGCCAGCGGGACACCATTTGTCGGGGAGCTGTTTTTT.

This clone was observed a handful of times. This chain uses TRBV6-5 with TRBJ2-4; D is perhaps TRBD2 (6 bases). This CDR3 is 15 amino acids long. V was pared by 5 bases and J by 2 bases, with 13 bases between. CDR1 is MNHEY, CDR2 SVGAGI, per germline. This CDR3 is CASSPAGMTKNIQYF. In DNA, the CDR3 is TGTGCCAGCAGTCCCGCGGGAATGACCAAAAACATTCAGTACTTC.

The rearrangement uses TRBV5-1 and TRBJ1-1; TRBD1 might be the D (6 bases). Germline values: CDR1 SGHRS, CDR2 YFSETQ. V gave up 4 bases and J gave up 6 bases, with 16 bases separating them. The CDR3 loop spans 14 amino acids. The CDR3 region is CASSGGAAGAEAFF. CDR3 bases: TGCGCCAGCAGCGGGGGGGCGGCGGGCGCTGAAGCTTTCTTT.